The clone carrying this TCR beta chain was seen a few times. Its matching antigen is unknown. The data were obtained in a study of T cells in Graves' hyperthyroidism and ophthalmopathy. Study summary: The initial diagnosis was the point when peripheral blood was collected, ahead of any treatment.

Study-wide results and caveats: Blood shared most expanded thyroid clonotypes above 0.001. A model of 13 V-J pairs discriminated ophthalmopathy from stable hyperthyroidism.

Researchers amplified the TCR beta CDR3 regions from RNA transcripts. The study used the HTBI primer set for a first-round RT-PCR of the TCR CDR3. TCRdb used MiXCR to reprocess the multiplex PCR reads, holding one entry per CDR3 protein. In the table there are around 500,000 distinct CDR3 sequences, about 20% of which are singletons. The receptor's source is a woman in her 70s with Graves' ophthalmopathy. Sequenced material: blood.

CDR3: CASSVTDGPYEQYF. Written as DNA, the CDR3 is TGTGCCAGCAGCGTGACGGACGGTCCCTACGAGCAGTACTTC. The chain has TRBV3-1 and TRBJ2-7; D is unresolved. CDR1 and CDR2 from the germline V gene are LGHDT and YNNKEL (reference sequence). V lost 5 bases and J 2 bases, leaving 13 bases between the germline ends. The CDR3 is 14 amino acids.